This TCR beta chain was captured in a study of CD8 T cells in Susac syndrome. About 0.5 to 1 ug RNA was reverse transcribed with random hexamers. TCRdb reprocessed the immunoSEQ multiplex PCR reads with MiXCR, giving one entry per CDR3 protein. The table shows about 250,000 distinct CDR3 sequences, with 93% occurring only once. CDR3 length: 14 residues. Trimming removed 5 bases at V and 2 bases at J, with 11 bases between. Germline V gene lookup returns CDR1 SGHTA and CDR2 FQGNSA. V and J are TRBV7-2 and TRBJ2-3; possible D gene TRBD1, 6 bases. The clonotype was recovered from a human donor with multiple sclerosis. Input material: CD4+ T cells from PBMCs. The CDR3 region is CASSLRTVTDTQYF. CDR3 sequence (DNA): TGTGCCAGCAGCCTCCGGACAGTCACAGATACGCAGTATTTT.